The rows below give T cell receptor beta chains drawn from one sample of a study of blood T cell repertoires in COVID-19. TCRdb's table, derived via immunoSEQ multiplex PCR, lists solely in-frame clones and lacks some. In the table there are around 130,000 clones, approximately 88% of which are singletons. The specimen sequenced was peripheral blood. The receptor set was obtained from a woman aged 25 to 39 who had recovered from COVID-19. Both conserved end residues are part of each CDR3. D genes are given only for firm matches. Size tells how often a clone was seen (once, few, many) or the class of an expanded clone, and some rows leave it out.

>TRBJ1-2|NA|once|TRBV4-1
CASSQEPDGGDKDYGYTF
TGCGCCAGCAGCCAAGAACCCGACGGGGGGGATAAAGACTATGGCTACACCTTC
>TRBJ1-2|NA|NA|TRBV3-1/TRBV3-2
CASSRAGFNYGYTF
TGTGCCAGCAGCCGGGCCGGATTTAACTATGGCTACACCTTC
>TRBJ1-1|TRBD1|few|TRBV10-3
CAISDRGPGMNTEAFF
TGTGCCATCAGTGACAGGGGGCCTGGGATGAACACTGAAGCTTTCTTT
>TRBJ2-3|NA|NA|TRBV6-1
CASSEAKGQQSTDTQYF
TGTGCCAGCAGTGAAGCGAAGGGGCAGCAGAGCACAGATACGCAGTATTTT
>TRBJ1-6|TRBD1|many|TRBV5-1
CASSSGQGESPLHF
TGCGCCAGCAGCTCGGGACAGGGTGAATCACCCCTCCACTTT
>TRBJ1-1|NA|NA|TRBV7-2
CASSLVAGTEAFF
TGTGCCAGCAGCTTAGTGGCAGGGACTGAAGCTTTCTTT
>TRBJ1-4|NA|NA|TRBV11-1
CASSRGPNEKLFF
TGTGCCAGCAGCCGAGGGCCGAATGAAAAACTGTTTTTT
>TRBJ2-1|TRBD2|few|TRBV14
CASSPLAGGYNEQFF
TGTGCCAGCAGCCCCCTAGCGGGAGGCTACAATGAGCAGTTCTTC
>TRBJ2-1|TRBD2|NA|TRBV9
CASSVGGSTYNEQFF
TGTGCCAGCAGCGTTGGCGGGAGTACCTACAATGAGCAGTTCTTC
>TRBJ1-3|TRBD1|NA|TRBV18
CASSTGQGIRDSSGNTIYF
TGTGCCAGCTCGACGGGACAGGGGATCCGGGATAGCTCTGGAAACACCATATATTTT
>TRBJ1-3|NA|NA|TRBV5-8
CASSFQGSGNTIYF
TGTGCCAGCAGCTTTCAGGGAAGTGGAAACACCATATATTTT
>TRBJ2-1|TRBD1|NA|TRBV25-1
CASSWDRGGMDEQFF
TGTGCCAGCAGTTGGGACAGGGGGGGAATGGATGAGCAGTTCTTC
>TRBJ2-5|NA|NA|TRBV2
CASSEGAPQWETQYF
TGTGCCAGCAGTGAAGGGGCGCCTCAGTGGGAGACCCAGTACTTC
>TRBJ2-1|NA|NA|TRBV11-2
CASSLDRGEQFF
TGTGCCAGCAGCTTAGATCGGGGGGAGCAGTTCTTC